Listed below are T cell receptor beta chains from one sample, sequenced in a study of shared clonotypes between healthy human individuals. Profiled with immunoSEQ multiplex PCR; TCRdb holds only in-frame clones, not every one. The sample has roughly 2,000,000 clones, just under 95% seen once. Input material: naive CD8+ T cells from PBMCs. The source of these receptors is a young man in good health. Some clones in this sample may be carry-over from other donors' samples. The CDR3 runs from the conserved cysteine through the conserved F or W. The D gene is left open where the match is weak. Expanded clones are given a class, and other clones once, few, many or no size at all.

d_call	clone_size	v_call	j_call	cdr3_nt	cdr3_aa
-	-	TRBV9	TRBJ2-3	TGTGCCAGCAGCCAGACCGACTTGCAATATTTGGATACGCAGTATTTT	CASSQTDLQYLDTQYF
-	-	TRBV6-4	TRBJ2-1	TGTGCCAGCAGTGACGATAGCGTCAGTGAGCAGTTCTTC	CASSDDSVSEQFF
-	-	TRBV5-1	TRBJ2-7	TGCGCCAGCAGCCCGACGGGCCCGGGACCCGCAGCCTACGAGCAGTACTTC	CASSPTGPGPAAYEQYF
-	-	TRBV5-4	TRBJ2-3	TGTGCCAGTACCGACCCATCAGATACGCAGTATTTT	CASTDPSDTQYF
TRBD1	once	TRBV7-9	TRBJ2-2	TGTGCCAGCAGCGAACCGGGACAGGGGTCGGTCGGGGAGCTGTTTTTT	CASSEPGQGSVGELFF
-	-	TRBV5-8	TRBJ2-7	TGTGCCAGCCCTCTGTTGGACCAATCCTACGAGCAGTACTTC	CASPLLDQSYEQYF
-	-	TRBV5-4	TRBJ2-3	TGTGCCAGCAGCGGGGGATGGGGGGGCTATAGCACAGATACGCAGTATTTT	CASSGGWGGYSTDTQYF
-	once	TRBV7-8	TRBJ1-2	TGTGCCAGCAGCCCCGCCGATAGGGTAACTCACTATGGCTACACCTTC	CASSPADRVTHYGYTF
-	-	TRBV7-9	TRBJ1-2	TGTGCCAGCAGCTTAGGCCAGGGTTTCCCCTATGGCTACACCTTC	CASSLGQGFPYGYTF
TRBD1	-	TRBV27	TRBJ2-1	TGTGCCAGCAGTAGTTACAGGGGCTCCTACAATGAGCAGTTCTTC	CASSSYRGSYNEQFF
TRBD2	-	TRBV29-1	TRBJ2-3	TGCAGCGCCTCGCTAGCGGGAGAAAAGAGGGTGAGCACAGATACGCAGTATTTT	CSASLAGEKRVSTDTQYF
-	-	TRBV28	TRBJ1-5	TGTGCCAGCAGTTTGGAGCCCAGCAATCAGCCCCAGCATTTT	CASSLEPSNQPQHF
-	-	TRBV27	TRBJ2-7	TGTGCCAGCAGTCCGACAGATTCCTACGAGCAGTACTTC	CASSPTDSYEQYF
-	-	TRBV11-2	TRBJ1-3	TGTGCCAGCAGGCTAGGAGGGAGCTCTGGAAACACCATATATTTT	CASRLGGSSGNTIYF
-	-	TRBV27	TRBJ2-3	TGTGCCAGCACCACAGGCCCTCGCACAGATACGCAGTATTTT	CASTTGPRTDTQYF
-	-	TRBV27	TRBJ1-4	TGTGCCAGCAGCCAGTCCTACGGGGGGGATGAAAAACTGTTTTTT	CASSQSYGGDEKLFF
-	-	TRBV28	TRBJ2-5	TGTGCCAGCAGTTGGCAGCAAGAGACCCAGTACTTC	CASSWQQETQYF
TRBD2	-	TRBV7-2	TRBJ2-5	TGTGCCAGCAGTTCCAGGACTAGCGGGAGCCCAGAGACCCAGTACTTC	CASSSRTSGSPETQYF
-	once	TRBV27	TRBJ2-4	TGTGCCAGCAGTTTCTATCTCGGGGCCAAAAACATTCAGTACTTC	CASSFYLGAKNIQYF
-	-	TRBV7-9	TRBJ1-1	TGTGCCAGCAGCTCCGGGGGAGGGCAGGCCCAAATGAACACTGAAGCTTTCTTT	CASSSGGGQAQMNTEAFF
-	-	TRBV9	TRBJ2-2	TGTGCCAGCAGCTCTGACGGGGCGCGTACCGGGGAGCTGTTTTTT	CASSSDGARTGELFF
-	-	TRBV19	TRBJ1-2	TGTGCCACCACCCAAGTCGCGTTTGGCGACTATGGCTACACCTTC	CATTQVAFGDYGYTF
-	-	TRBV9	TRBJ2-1	TGTGCCAGCAGCGTCATCGGGCAGGGCCTCAATGAGCAGTTCTTC	CASSVIGQGLNEQFF
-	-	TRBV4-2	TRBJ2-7	TGTGCCAGCAGCCAAGGGGAGGACAGATCCTACGAGCAGTACTTC	CASSQGEDRSYEQYF
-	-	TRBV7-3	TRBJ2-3	TGTGCCAGCAGCTTAGGGGGGGCTAGCACAGATACGCAGTATTTT	CASSLGGASTDTQYF
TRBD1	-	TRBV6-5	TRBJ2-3	TGTGCCAGCAGTCAGGGGACAGGGTACGGAGATACGCAGTATTTT	CASSQGTGYGDTQYF
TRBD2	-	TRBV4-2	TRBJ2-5	TGTGCCAGCAGCCAAAGGGCGGGAGTGAGTGAGACCCAGTACTTC	CASSQRAGVSETQYF
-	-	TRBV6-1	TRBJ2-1	TGTGCCAGCGACCCGGGGAACGATTACAATGAGCAGTTCTTC	CASDPGNDYNEQFF